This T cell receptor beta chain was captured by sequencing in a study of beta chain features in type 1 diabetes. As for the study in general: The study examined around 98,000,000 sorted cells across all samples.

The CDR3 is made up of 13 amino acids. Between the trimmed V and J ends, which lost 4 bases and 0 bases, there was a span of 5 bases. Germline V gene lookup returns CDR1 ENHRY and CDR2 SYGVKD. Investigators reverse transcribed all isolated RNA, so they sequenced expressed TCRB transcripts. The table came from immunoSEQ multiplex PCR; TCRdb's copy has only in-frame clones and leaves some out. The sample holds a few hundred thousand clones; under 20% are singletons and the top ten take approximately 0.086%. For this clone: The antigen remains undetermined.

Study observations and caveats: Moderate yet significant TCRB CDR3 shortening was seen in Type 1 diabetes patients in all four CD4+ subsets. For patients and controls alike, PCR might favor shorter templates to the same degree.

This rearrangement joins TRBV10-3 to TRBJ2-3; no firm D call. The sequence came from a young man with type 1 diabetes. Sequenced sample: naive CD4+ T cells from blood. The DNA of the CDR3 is TGTGCCATCAGTGGAAGCAGCACAGATACGCAGTATTTT. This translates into CAISGSSTDTQYF.